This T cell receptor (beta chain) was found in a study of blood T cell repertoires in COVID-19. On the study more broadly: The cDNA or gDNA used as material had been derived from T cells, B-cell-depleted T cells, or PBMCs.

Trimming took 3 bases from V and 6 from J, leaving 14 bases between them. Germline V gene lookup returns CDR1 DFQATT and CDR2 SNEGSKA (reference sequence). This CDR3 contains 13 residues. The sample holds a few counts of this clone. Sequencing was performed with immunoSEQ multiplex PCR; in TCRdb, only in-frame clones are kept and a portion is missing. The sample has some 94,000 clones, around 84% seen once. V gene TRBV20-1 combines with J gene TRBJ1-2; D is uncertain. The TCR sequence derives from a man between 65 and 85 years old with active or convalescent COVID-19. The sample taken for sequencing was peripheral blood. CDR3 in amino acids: CSASLQVKDGYTF. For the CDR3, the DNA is TGCAGTGCTAGTTTGCAGGTGAAAGATGGCTACACCTTC.